This passage covers 23 T cell receptor beta chains from one sample sequenced in a study of blood T cell repertoires in COVID-19. Sequenced by immunoSEQ multiplex PCR; TCRdb stores in-frame clones only, minus some. The sample consists of around 260,000 clones, approximately 81% of them appearing once. Sequencing was carried out using peripheral blood. These receptors were taken from a man in his 60s with acute or convalescent COVID-19.

The chain employs TRBV19 and TRBJ2-7; TRBD2 matches 10 bases. V dropped 3 bases and J dropped 5; count of bases not matched to a gene: 10. This CDR3 spans 16 amino acids. Germline CDR1 LNHDA, CDR2 SQIVND (reference sequence). CDR3 in DNA: TGTGCCAGTAGTATCGGACTAGCGGCCTTCCCGCACGAGCAGTACTTC. Residues: CASSIGLAAFPHEQYF.

This clone has a single count. This CDR3 is CAISVTGSNEKLFF. CDR3 in DNA: TGTGCCATCAGCGTGACAGGGTCTAATGAAAAACTGTTTTTT. This chain connects TRBV10-3 to TRBJ1-4; 7 bases are a match to TRBD1. Trimming cost V 6 bases and J 3 bases; bases outside gene matches: 4. The CDR3 consists of 14 residues. Per the germline V gene, CDR1 is ENHRY and CDR2 is SYGVKD.

This clone was counted a few times. The chain recombines TRBV5-4 with TRBJ2-5; the D gene is possibly TRBD2 (7 bases). Trimming left V 5 bases short and J 1 base short, with 15 bases between. The CDR3 loop spans 15 amino acids. CDR1 and CDR2 (germline): SGHNT, YYREEE (reference sequence). CDR3 nucleotides: TGTGCCAGCAGGAGGGGGGGAGGGCTCCAAGAGACCCAGTACTTC. It yields the protein CASRRGGGLQETQYF.

This clone was observed a few times. The chain employs TRBV2 and TRBJ2-7, with 8 bases fitting TRBD1. The CDR3 spans 16 residues. Trimming cost V 4 bases and J 3 bases; bases outside gene matches: 11. Germline CDR1 reads SNHLY; CDR2 reads FYNNEI. CDR3 sequence: CASSGDRTLIVYEQYF. CDR3 coding DNA: TGTGCCAGCAGTGGGGACAGGACCTTGATCGTCTACGAGCAGTACTTC.

The rearrangement joins TRBV5-1 to TRBJ1-1; TRBD1 might be the D (5 bases). Trimming cost V 2 bases and J 3 bases, with 14 bases left between them. The germline V gene encodes CDR1 SGHRS and CDR2 YFSETQ. CDR3 length equals 15 residues. The chain's CDR3 is CASSFSGLTDTEAFF. In DNA form, the CDR3 reads TGCGCCAGCAGCTTTTCGGGACTGACGGACACTGAAGCTTTCTTT.

The rearrangement joins TRBV19 to TRBJ1-5; 9 bases agree with TRBD1. The V gene's germline CDR1 is LNHDA and CDR2 SQIVND (reference sequence). V shed 10 bases, J shed 3 bases, and the junction held 16 bases outside the gene matches. The length of the CDR3 is 17 residues. In DNA form, the CDR3 reads TGTGCCACCTCGGCACAGGGGGCGTTCGGGGACAATCAGCCCCAGCATTTT. This translates into CATSAQGAFGDNQPQHF.

V usage is TRBV6-1 and J usage is TRBJ2-7; D might be TRBD1 (7 bases). This CDR3 comprises 13 residues. V dropped 6 bases and J dropped 3 bases, with 12 bases sitting between them. From germline, CDR1 is MNHNS and CDR2 SASEGT. The DNA of the CDR3 is TGTGCCAGCAGCGCGGGACAGTTCTACGAGCAGTACTTC. Amino acids: CASSAGQFYEQYF.

The CDR3 bases are TGTGCCAGTAGGCCCACAGGGGAGGTTGTCAATCAGCCCCAGCATTTT. Amino acid sequence: CASRPTGEVVNQPQHF. The chain carries TRBV19 and TRBJ1-5, with 7 bases lining up with TRBD1. This CDR3 spans 16 amino acids. The V gene end was trimmed by 6 bases and the J gene end by 3 bases; junction bases not matched to a gene: 11. CDR1 is LNHDA and CDR2 is SQIVND in the germline V gene (reference sequence).

This chain joins TRBV7-9 and TRBJ2-7; D perhaps matches TRBD1 (5 bases). Per germline, CDR1 SEHNR and CDR2 FQNEAQ (reference sequence). The V gene lost 1 base and the J gene lost 5 bases, with 12 bases spanning the gap. The CDR3 is 14 residues long. The CDR3 protein is CASSLGRGLDEQYF. The CDR3 DNA follows: TGTGCCAGCAGCTTAGGAAGGGGATTAGACGAGCAGTACTTC.

The CDR3 sequence: CASSPIGPEGPQETQYF. The DNA for the CDR3 is TGTGCCAGCAGCCCCATCGGGCCGGAGGGGCCCCAAGAGACCCAGTACTTC. V and J are TRBV7-6 and TRBJ2-5, with D maybe TRBD2 (6 bases). Germline CDR1 SGHVS, CDR2 FNYEAQ. This CDR3 is built from 17 residues. V dropped 5 bases and J dropped 1 base, with 20 bases sitting between them.

This rearrangement joins TRBV18 to TRBJ2-7; 9 nucleotides line up with TRBD2. V was clipped by 3 bases and J by 5 bases; unmatched bases: 5. The CDR3 length is 14 residues. Per the germline V gene, CDR1 is KGHSH and CDR2 is LQKENI. CDR3 sequence reads: CASSPIAGVHEQYF. In DNA form, the CDR3 reads TGTGCCAGCTCACCTATAGCGGGAGTCCACGAGCAGTACTTC. Supplemented by reference TRBV18 and TRBJ2-7, the full variable domain reads NAGVMQNPRHLVRRRGQEARLRCSPMKGHSHVYWYRQLPEEGLKFMVYLQKENIIDESGMPKERFSAEFPKEGPSILRIQQVVRGDSAAYFCASSPIAGVHEQYFGPGTRLTVT.

There are a few counts of this clone. In nucleotides, the CDR3 is TGTGCCAGCAGCTTTTCGCCAGGGGGCACCGGGGAGCTGTTTTTT. It is translated as CASSFSPGGTGELFF. V usage is TRBV11-2 and J usage is TRBJ2-2, with 7 nucleotides matching TRBD1. The CDR3 totals 15 residues. J was trimmed by 4 bases and V by 3 bases; bases with no gene match: 5. Germline CDR1 SGHAT, CDR2 FQNNGV.

J is TRBJ2-7 and V is TRBV15; 8 positions match TRBD1. The CDR3 spans 15 residues. The J segment lost 6 bases and the V segment lost 6 bases, leaving 13 bases of the junction unmatched. Germline lookup yields CDR1 LNHNV and CDR2 YYDKDF (reference sequence). CDR3 sequence (DNA): TGTGCCACCAGTGACCCGGGACAGGTGGGTTCCGAGCAGTACTTC. As protein: CATSDPGQVGSEQYF.

The count of this clone is one. This chain joins TRBV15 and TRBJ2-7; weak D call: TRBD1 (5 bases). The CDR3 has 13 amino acids. V was pared by 5 bases and J by 2 bases, with 10 bases between. Germline V gene lookup returns CDR1 LNHNV and CDR2 YYDKDF (reference sequence). The CDR3 region has the DNA TGTGCCACCAGCTTTGCAGGGACCTACGAGCAGTACTTC. Translating it yields CATSFAGTYEQYF.

The chain recombines TRBV6-6 with TRBJ1-2, with 9 bases that match TRBD1. J gave up 8 bases and V 2 bases, and 6 bases lay outside the gene matches. Germline CDR1 reads MNHNY; CDR2 reads SVGAGI (reference sequence). The CDR3 sequence is 14 residues long. The CDR3: CASSYRGQGRGYTF. The CDR3 nucleotides read TGTGCCAGCAGTTACCGGGGACAGGGTCGCGGCTACACCTTC.

The chain combines TRBV12-3 or TRBV12-4 with TRBJ2-5, with D possibly being TRBD2 (6 bases). With 4 bases removed from V and 4 bases from J, the gap between germline ends came to 10 bases. CDR3 length: 13 residues. The CDR3 DNA sequence: TGTGCCAGCAGTTCGGACTATCGAGAGACCCAGTACTTC. Translation: CASSSDYRETQYF.

This clone was observed a few times. This chain connects TRBV19 to TRBJ2-1; D call uncertain. The CDR3 extends over 15 amino acids. The V end was cut by 5 bases, the J end by 1 base, with 12 bases between. CDR1 is LNHDA and CDR2 is SQIVND in the germline V gene (reference sequence). In nucleotides, the CDR3 is TGTGCCAGTAGTCACCAGGCATTTTCCTACAATGAGCAGTTCTTC. This translates into CASSHQAFSYNEQFF.

This clone was recorded a few times. The CDR3 is CAISESGGRTNYGYTF. In DNA, the CDR3 is TGTGCCATCAGTGAGTCGGGAGGCAGGACAAACTATGGCTACACCTTC. This rearrangement joins TRBV10-3 to TRBJ1-2; possibly TRBD1 for D (5 bases). The V end lost 0 bases, the J end lost 2 bases, and 13 bases lay between the germline ends. Germline values: CDR1 ENHRY, CDR2 SYGVKD. The CDR3 totals 16 residues.

The rearrangement joins TRBV5-4 to TRBJ1-2; TRBD1 matches 9 bases. The CDR3 contains 13 residues. Germline loops: CDR1 SGHNT, CDR2 YYREEE (reference sequence). J gave up 8 bases and V 4 bases, and 6 bases lay outside the gene matches. CDR3: CASSVTGGGGYTF. Written as DNA, the CDR3 is TGTGCCAGCAGCGTCACAGGGGGCGGAGGCTACACCTTC.

In the case of this clone: The junction departs from germline at one end; a sequencing error may be responsible. The J gene is TRBJ2-7, the V gene TRBV27, with D perhaps TRBD1 (5 bases). The CDR3 is made up of 13 amino acids. Looked up from germline, CDR1 is MNHEY and CDR2 is SMNVEV (reference sequence). This chain's CDR3 is CASSYLAGREARF. CDR3 DNA: TGTGCCAGCAGTTACCTCGCCGGCAGGGAAGCCCGCTTC.

The V call is TRBV10-3, the J call TRBJ1-2, with D maybe TRBD1 (5 bases). Germline assignment: CDR1 ENHRY and CDR2 SYGVKD. The V end was cut by 6 bases, the J end by 4 bases, with 9 bases between. The CDR3 runs 12 residues. CDR3: CAISRQGYGYTF. CDR3 bases: TGTGCCATCAGCCGGCAGGGCTATGGCTACACCTTC.

This chain joins TRBV30 and TRBJ1-2; 8 nucleotides align to TRBD1. Per germline, CDR1 GTSNPN and CDR2 SVGIG (reference sequence). The trim removed 2 bases at V and 5 bases at J, leaving 1 base unmatched. CDR3 size: 12 residues. The CDR3 nucleotides are TGTGCCTGGAGTCGACAGGGGTATGGCTACACCTTC. Its translation is CAWSRQGYGYTF. The variable domain in full, with the rest retrieved from reference TRBV30 and TRBJ1-2, is SQTIHQWPATLVQPVGSPLSLECTVEGTSNPNLYWYRQAAGRGLQLLFYSVGIGQISSEVPQNLSASRPQDRQFILSSKKLLLSDSGFYLCAWSRQGYGYTFGSGTRLTVV.

The V gene is TRBV19, the J gene TRBJ1-4; the D gene is possibly TRBD1 (6 bases). This CDR3 contains 18 residues. V lost 10 bases and J 4 bases, leaving 28 bases between the germline ends. Germline V gene data show CDR1 as LNHDA and CDR2 as SQIVND (reference sequence). In nucleotides, the CDR3 is TGTGCCACAACACAACACCCGCGAACAGGGACGCTTAATGAAAAACTGTTTTTT. The encoded protein is CATTQHPRTGTLNEKLFF.